This TCR beta chain emerged from a study of blood T cell repertoires in COVID-19. In the study overall: Acute and convalescent COVID-19 specimens originated in the United States, Italy and Spain.

Only in-frame clones appear in the TCRdb table, and some are missing; sequencing was by immunoSEQ multiplex PCR. The data contain around 280,000 clones, around 81% of them singletons. CDR1 and CDR2 (germline): GTSNPN, SVGIG (reference sequence). CDR3 length: 16 amino acids. V lost 3 bases and J 7 bases, leaving 19 bases between the germline ends. This clonotype was obtained from a woman in her 50s with active or convalescent COVID-19. The sequenced sample consisted of peripheral blood. This sequence joins TRBV30 and TRBJ1-6; TRBD1 might be the D (6 bases). The CDR3: CAWRLSYRAWNSPLHF. DNA of the CDR3: TGTGCCTGGAGACTCTCTTACAGGGCCTGGAATTCACCCCTCCACTTT.